This T cell receptor (beta chain) appears in the sequencing data of a study of long-term antiretroviral therapy in people with HIV. Sequencing relied on immunoSEQ assay v3.0, run at survey level. The method was immunoSEQ multiplex PCR; TCRdb's version includes in-frame clones alone and lacks a portion of them. The table has some 20,000 clones, more than 70% seen once. This CDR3 region has 15 residues. Trimming at V came to 7 bases and at J to 4 bases, leaving 13 bases not matched to a gene. Germline CDR1 MNHEY, CDR2 SVGAGI. The rearrangement uses TRBV6-5 and TRBJ2-7; 7 nucleotides agree with TRBD1. This TCR derives from a man aged 35-49 years with HIV. The sequenced sample was unsorted PBMCs, obtained less than 2.5 years after starting antiretroviral therapy. The CDR3 DNA sequence: TGTGCCAGCACTTCCCGGCTGGGACAGAAATACGAGCAGTACTTC. Its translation: CASTSRLGQKYEQYF.